This section outlines one TCR beta chain sequence together with its context. The antigen is unknown. The V gene's germline CDR1 is SGDLS and CDR2 YYNGEE. The CDR3 contains 16 residues. After removal of 3 bases from V and 3 bases from J, the junction contained 6 bases not matched to a gene. Clones were read by immunoSEQ multiplex PCR, and TCRdb kept only the in-frame ones, dropping some. Counted here are 850,000 to 1,200,000 clones, around 76% occurring once; the ten biggest clones make up less than 1.5%. Donors had no recently reported acute infections or vaccinations and were HIV-negative. This specimen belongs to a study of shared clonotypes between healthy human individuals. Study-level results: The donor pool, a small one, limited the genetic and exposure-history diversity represented. Generation probability values for non-shared clonotypes were lower than those for clonotypes shared by all four donors. It was anticipated that sequencing depth would influence how many clonotypes donors shared.

The TCR originated in a man younger than 30 in good health. The rearrangement links TRBV9 to TRBJ2-2; 9 nucleotides line up with TRBD1. The sequencing sample was made of memory CD4+ T cells sorted from blood. This sample's subset: CD45RA-negative fraction. Here the CDR3 DNA reads TGTGCCAGCAGCGACCCTGACAGGGGGTACACCGGGGAGCTGTTTTTT. Amino acids: CASSDPDRGYTGELFF.